Following are 21 T cell receptor beta chains from one sample sequenced in a study of spatial heterogeneity in lung cancer. Findings and caveats of the study: Counts that tracked tumor mutation counts were those of expanded intratumoral alpha and beta TCRs.

Using its own MiXCR run on the 5' RACE reads, TCRdb lists one record per CDR3 protein. The table has about 100,000 distinct CDR3 sequences, 4.4% seen once. The sample's time point: sample taken at primary tumor resection. These TCRs' antigens remain unknown. Sequencing was performed on lung tumor tissue, taken at surgery. The receptors come from a male donor with early-stage non-small cell lung cancer.

A few counts support this clonotype. This chain connects TRBV9 to TRBJ2-7; no clear D. The V end was cut by 2 bases, the J end by 0 bases, with 6 bases between. The CDR3 length is 13 residues. Germline V CDR1 and CDR2: SGDLS, YYNGEE. CDR3 loop: CASSVGPSYEQYF. CDR3 DNA sequence: TGTGCCAGCAGCGTTGGGCCCTCCTACGAGCAGTACTTC. Supplemented by reference TRBV9 and TRBJ2-7, the full variable domain reads DSGVTQTPKHLITATGQRVTLRCSPRSGDLSVYWYQQSLDQGLQFLIQYYNGEERAKGNILERFSAQQFPDLHSELNLSSLELGDSALYFCASSVGPSYEQYFGPGTRLTVT.

Ten or more counts support this clonotype. The chain links TRBV3-1 to TRBJ1-1; TRBD1 is a possible D gene (6 bases). Trimming took 3 bases from V and 5 from J, leaving 19 bases between them. The germline V gene encodes CDR1 LGHDT and CDR2 YNNKEL (reference sequence). The CDR3 length is 16 residues. This chain's CDR3 is CASSHRGTSSQTEAFF. Written as DNA, the CDR3 is TGTGCCAGCAGCCACCGGGGGACATCCTCCCAGACTGAAGCTTTCTTT.

A few counts support this clonotype. J is TRBJ2-5 and V is TRBV4-1; the D is unclear. Trimming removed 4 bases at V and 1 base at J, with 10 bases between. The CDR3 is 14 residues long. Germline V lookup: CDR1 MGHRA, CDR2 YSYEKL. CDR3 in amino acids: CASSRVESQETQYF. For the CDR3, the DNA is TGCGCCAGCAGCCGCGTGGAGTCCCAAGAGACCCAGTACTTC.

This clonotype showed up many times. This chain joins TRBV28 and TRBJ2-5; the match to TRBD1 covers 9 bases. CDR1 is MDHEN, CDR2 SYDVKM, per germline. Trimming cost V 5 bases and J 5 bases; bases outside gene matches: 9. The CDR3 loop spans 15 amino acids. This chain's CDR3 is CASSLQTGGLETQYF. As DNA, the CDR3 is TGTGCCAGCAGTCTGCAGACAGGGGGTCTGGAGACCCAGTACTTC. The variable domain in full, completed from reference TRBV28 and TRBJ2-5, reads DVKVTQSSRYLVKRTGEKVFLECVQDMDHENMFWYRQDPGLGLRLIYFSYDVKMKEKGDIPEGYSVSREKKERFSLILESASTNQTSMYLCASSLQTGGLETQYFGPGTRLLVL.

This clonotype has at least ten counts. V and J are TRBV18 and TRBJ2-4, with D hard to call. Germline V gene sequence: CDR1 KGHSH, CDR2 LQKENI. Trimming cost V 2 bases and J 8 bases, with 10 bases left between them. The CDR3 is made up of 13 amino acids. The CDR3 region is CASSPASLDIQYF. CDR3 coding DNA: TGTGCCAGCTCACCAGCATCTCTCGACATTCAGTACTTC.

This clonotype was counted at least ten times. V is TRBV5-1 and J is TRBJ2-1; TRBD2 matches 14 bases. Germline-derived CDR1 and CDR2 are SGHRS and YFSETQ. After removal of 4 bases from V and 8 bases from J, the junction contained 11 bases not matched to a gene. The CDR3 is made up of 17 amino acids. The CDR3: CASSPSGTSGSIHEQFF. The CDR3 DNA reads as TGCGCCAGCAGCCCGTCCGGGACTAGCGGGAGCATCCATGAGCAGTTCTTC.

This clonotype was observed a few times. The genes are TRBV5-1 and TRBJ1-1; 7 bases map to TRBD1. After removal of 5 bases from V and 1 base from J, the junction contained 14 bases not matched to a gene. Per the germline V gene, CDR1 is SGHRS and CDR2 is YFSETQ. This CDR3 is 17 amino acids long. In nucleotides, the CDR3 is TGCGCCAGCAGGCCATCATTACCGGGACAGACGAACACTGAAGCTTTCTTT. This encodes CASRPSLPGQTNTEAFF.

This clonotype occurred many times. The V call is TRBV10-3, the J call TRBJ2-7, with no clear D. The germline CDR1 and CDR2 sequences are ENHRY and SYGVKD. The CDR3 consists of 13 residues. V was clipped by 10 bases and J by 2 bases, with 15 bases between them. In DNA, the CDR3 is TGTGCCACCAGCACTCGGCGTCCCTACGAGCAGTACTTC. Its protein product is CATSTRRPYEQYF.

This clonotype was recorded a few times. The junction does not match germline at one end; this may be a read error. The chain carries TRBV7-9 and TRBJ2-1; TRBD2 matches at 8 bases. The CDR3 length is 15 residues. The V gene's germline CDR1 is SEHNR and CDR2 FQNEAQ (reference sequence). The CDR3 region has the DNA TGTGCCGGCAGCTTGCCCCTAGCGGGTTGGGATGAGCAGTTCTTC. The encoded protein is CAGSLPLAGWDEQFF. The variable domain in full, with the rest retrieved from reference TRBV7-9 and TRBJ2-1, is DTGVSQNPRHKITKRGQNVTFRCDPISEHNRLYWYRQTLGQGPEFLTYFQNEAQLEKSRLLSDRFSAERPKGSFSTLEIQRTEQGDSAMYLCAGSLPLAGWDEQFFGPGTRLTVL.

This clonotype was observed at least ten times. The chain carries TRBV6-2 or TRBV6-3 and TRBJ2-1; D remains unclear. Trimming pared 3 bases from V and 14 bases from J, leaving 14 bases between. Germline V gene lookup returns CDR1 MNHEY and CDR2 SVGEGT. The CDR3 is made up of 12 amino acids. The CDR3 coding sequence is TGTGCCAGCAGTTATCGAGGACCTGAAGAGTTCTTC. It codes for CASSYRGPEEFF.

This clonotype was seen at least ten times. DNA of the CDR3: TGTGCCAGCACCTCCGGGAGGTACAATGAGCAGTTCTTC. It codes for CASTSGRYNEQFF. The V gene is TRBV12-3 or TRBV12-4, the J gene TRBJ2-1; 7 bases map to TRBD2. There are 13 residues in the CDR3. V lost 7 bases and J lost 4; bases outside the gene matches: 4.

This clonotype has a count of ten or more. The V call is TRBV11-2, the J call TRBJ1-1; the match to TRBD1 covers 10 bases. V lost 8 bases and J lost 11; bases outside the gene matches: 14. Per germline, CDR1 SGHAT and CDR2 FQNNGV. CDR3 size: 14 residues. The CDR3 DNA reads TGTGCCAGCCACCACTCCCGGGACAGGGGAGCGGCTTTCTTT. Protein sequence: CASHHSRDRGAAFF. The variable domain in full, with the rest retrieved from reference TRBV11-2 and TRBJ1-1, is EAGVAQSPRYKIIEKRQSVAFWCNPISGHATLYWYQQILGQGPKLLIQFQNNGVVDDSQLPKDRFSAERLKGVDSTLKIQPAKLEDSAVYLCASHHSRDRGAAFFGQGTRLTVV.

This clonotype was counted a few times. A read error may explain this, as a much larger clone is one base away. The genes are TRBV6-2 or TRBV6-3 and TRBJ2-1; D not resolved. Trimming removed 3 bases from V and 0 bases from J, with 12 bases in between. Germline V CDR1 and CDR2: MNHEY, SVGEGT. The CDR3 totals 16 residues. The CDR3 nucleotides read TGTGCCAGCAGTTATGTGGGCGAGGCCTCCTACAATGAGCAGTTCTTC. It is translated as CASSYVGEASYNEQFF.

The sample holds a few counts of this clonotype. The chain joins TRBV29-1 to TRBJ2-5; no clear D gene. Trimming left V 4 bases short and J 4 bases short, with 10 bases between. The germline V gene encodes CDR1 SQVTM and CDR2 ANQGSEA. This CDR3 has 12 amino acids. The CDR3 DNA is TGCAGCGTTGTTAGTAGTGGAGAGACCCAGTACTTC. Translated, it gives CSVVSSGETQYF.

At least ten counts were recorded for this clonotype. V gene TRBV12-3 or TRBV12-4 combines with J gene TRBJ1-6, with D uncertain. Between the trimmed V and J ends, which lost 0 bases and 7 bases, there was a span of 4 bases. This CDR3 contains 13 residues. CDR3 amino acids: CASSLARNSPLHF. The CDR3 nucleotides read TGTGCCAGCAGTTTAGCACGGAATTCACCCCTCCACTTT.

This clonotype was recorded at least ten times. V and J are TRBV2 and TRBJ1-5; possible D gene TRBD1, 5 bases. Trimming removed 1 base from V and 6 bases from J, with 13 bases in between. CDR1 SNHLY and CDR2 FYNNEI come from the germline V gene. The CDR3 contains 15 residues. The CDR3 sequence: CASSEEGNGRQPQHF. The CDR3 DNA follows: TGTGCCAGCAGTGAAGAGGGGAATGGGCGTCAGCCCCAGCATTTT.

Many counts were recorded for this clonotype. The V gene is TRBV3-1, the J gene TRBJ1-4; D might be TRBD1 (5 bases). CDR3 length: 15 amino acids. V lost 5 bases and J 4 bases, leaving 14 bases between the germline ends. Germline lookup yields CDR1 LGHDT and CDR2 YNNKEL (reference sequence). The CDR3 loop is CASSSRRGGNEKLFF. CDR3 coding DNA: TGTGCCAGCAGCTCACGACGGGGCGGTAATGAAAAACTGTTTTTT.

This clonotype was counted at least ten times. J is TRBJ2-5 and V is TRBV28; 10 nucleotides line up with TRBD2. V shed 7 bases and J 5 bases; nucleotides not matched to a gene: 4. The germline V gene encodes CDR1 MDHEN and CDR2 SYDVKM. The CDR3 consists of 13 residues. The chain's CDR3 is CASIGLAVETQYF. CDR3 DNA: TGTGCCAGCATTGGACTAGCGGTGGAGACCCAGTACTTC.

The CDR3 DNA follows: TGTGCCAGCAGCTCCAATCGGAGGGGCATCGATGAGCAGTTCTTC. Amino acid sequence: CASSSNRRGIDEQFF. The rearrangement joins TRBV5-6 to TRBJ2-1; D is possibly TRBD2 (6 bases). Germline CDR1 reads SGHDT; CDR2 reads YYEEEE. The length of the CDR3 is 15 residues. The ends were cut back, 3 bases at V and 8 bases at J, with 18 bases in the middle.

This clonotype appeared a few times. The chain uses TRBV12-3 or TRBV12-4 and TRBJ2-1; TRBD1 matches at 7 bases. Unmatched junction bases numbered 12, after V lost 10 bases and J lost 6 bases. The CDR3 length is 14 residues. Here the CDR3 reads CATSGTVTTNEQFF. CDR3 nucleotide sequence: TGTGCCACTTCCGGGACAGTGACCACCAATGAGCAGTTCTTC.

The chain is built from TRBV10-3 and TRBJ1-5, with D possibly matching TRBD1 (5 bases). The CDR3 contains 14 residues. Germline V lookup: CDR1 ENHRY, CDR2 SYGVKD. The V and J ends lost 2 bases and 5 bases respectively, with 10 bases between them. The CDR3 loop reads CAISEGAWDQPQHF. DNA for the CDR3: TGTGCCATCAGTGAGGGGGCGTGGGATCAGCCCCAGCATTTT.